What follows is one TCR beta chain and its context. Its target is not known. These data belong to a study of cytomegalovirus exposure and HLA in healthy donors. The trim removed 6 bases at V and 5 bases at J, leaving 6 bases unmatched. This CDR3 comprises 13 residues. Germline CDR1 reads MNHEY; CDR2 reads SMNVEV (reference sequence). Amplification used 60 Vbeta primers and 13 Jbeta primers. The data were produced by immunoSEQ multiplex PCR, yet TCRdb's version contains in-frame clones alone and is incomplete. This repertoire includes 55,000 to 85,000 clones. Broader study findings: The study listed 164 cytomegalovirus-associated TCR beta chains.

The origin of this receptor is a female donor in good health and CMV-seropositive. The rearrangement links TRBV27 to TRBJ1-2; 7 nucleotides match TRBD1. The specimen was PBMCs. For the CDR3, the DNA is TGTGCCAGCAGGACAGGGATTGAGTATGGCTACACCTTC. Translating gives CASRTGIEYGYTF.